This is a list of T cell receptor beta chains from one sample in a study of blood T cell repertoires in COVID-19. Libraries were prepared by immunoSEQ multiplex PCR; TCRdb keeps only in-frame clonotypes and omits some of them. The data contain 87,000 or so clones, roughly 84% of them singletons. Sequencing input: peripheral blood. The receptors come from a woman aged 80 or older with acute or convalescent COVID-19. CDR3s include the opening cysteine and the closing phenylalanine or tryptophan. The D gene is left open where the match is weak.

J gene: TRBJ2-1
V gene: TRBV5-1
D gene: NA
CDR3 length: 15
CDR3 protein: CASSFQGSSYNEQFF
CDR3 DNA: TGCGCCAGCAGCTTTCAGGGGAGCTCCTACAATGAGCAGTTCTTC

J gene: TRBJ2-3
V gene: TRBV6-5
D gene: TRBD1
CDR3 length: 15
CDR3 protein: CASSPPGTGGDTQYF
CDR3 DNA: TGTGCCAGCAGTCCCCCCGGGACAGGAGGGGATACGCAGTATTTT

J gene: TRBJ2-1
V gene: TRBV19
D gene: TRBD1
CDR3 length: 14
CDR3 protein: CASSPRPRQGEQFF
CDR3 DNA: TGTGCCAGTAGTCCCCGCCCAAGACAGGGTGAGCAGTTCTTC

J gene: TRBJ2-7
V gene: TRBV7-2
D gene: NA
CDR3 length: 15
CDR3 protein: CASSLVLQGKGEQYF
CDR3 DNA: TGTGCCAGCAGCTTAGTCCTGCAGGGGAAAGGCGAGCAGTACTTC

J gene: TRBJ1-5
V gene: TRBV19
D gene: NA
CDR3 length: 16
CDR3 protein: CASSPGGVWSNQPQHF
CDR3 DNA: TGTGCCAGTAGCCCGGGGGGGGTTTGGAGCAATCAGCCCCAGCATTTT

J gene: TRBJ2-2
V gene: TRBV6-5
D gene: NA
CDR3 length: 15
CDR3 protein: CASRIQTGNTGELFF
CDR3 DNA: TGTGCCAGCCGCATACAAACGGGGAACACCGGGGAGCTGTTTTTT

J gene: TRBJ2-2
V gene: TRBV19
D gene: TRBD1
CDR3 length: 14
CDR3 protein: CATGQGGSTGELFF
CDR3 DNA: TGTGCCACCGGACAGGGAGGTTCCACCGGGGAGCTGTTTTTT

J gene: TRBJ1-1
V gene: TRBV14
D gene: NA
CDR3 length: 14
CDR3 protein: CASSQVRAVSEAFF
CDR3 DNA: TGTGCCAGCAGCCAAGTGAGGGCTGTATCTGAAGCTTTCTTT

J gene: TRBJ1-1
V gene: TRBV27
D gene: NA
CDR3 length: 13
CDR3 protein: CASSFVSNTEAFF
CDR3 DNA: TGTGCCAGCAGTTTCGTCTCGAACACTGAAGCTTTCTTT

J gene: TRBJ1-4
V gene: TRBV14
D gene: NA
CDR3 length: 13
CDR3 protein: CASSQDMRSQLFF
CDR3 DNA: TGTGCCAGCAGCCAAGATATGAGGTCCCAACTGTTTTTT